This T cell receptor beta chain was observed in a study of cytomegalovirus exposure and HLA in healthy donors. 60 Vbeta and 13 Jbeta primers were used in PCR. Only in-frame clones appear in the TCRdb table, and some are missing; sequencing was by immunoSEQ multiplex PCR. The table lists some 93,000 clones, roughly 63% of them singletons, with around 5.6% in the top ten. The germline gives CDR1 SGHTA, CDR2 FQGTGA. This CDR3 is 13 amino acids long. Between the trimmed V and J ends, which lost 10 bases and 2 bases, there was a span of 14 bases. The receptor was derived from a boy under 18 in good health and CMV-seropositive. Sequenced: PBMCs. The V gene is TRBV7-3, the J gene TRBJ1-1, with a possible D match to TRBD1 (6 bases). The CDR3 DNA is TGTGCCACGAAACAGGGTAGAAACACTGAAGCTTTCTTT. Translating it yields CATKQGRNTEAFF.